This T cell receptor (beta chain) was sequenced in a study of blood T cell repertoires in COVID-19. The overall study: T cells, B-cell-depleted T cells, or PBMCs provided the cDNA or gDNA that served as material.

Participants reported their clinical history, and cohort assignment relied on those reports. Source study methods: It was from reference gene primer amplification that nucleated cell counts were estimated. Sequencing used immunoSEQ multiplex PCR; TCRdb keeps in-frame clones, though not all of them. V and J calls and clone size come straight from that table; D and trimming were deduced from the DNA. Among hundreds of thousands of clones listed, around 85% were seen once. With 4 bases removed from V and 4 bases from J, the gap between germline ends came to 13 bases. Germline assignment: CDR1 MNHEY and CDR2 SVGEGT. CDR3 length: 15 residues.

The sequenced sample was PBMCs or T cells enriched from blood (not recorded which). This clonotype was sampled from a woman in her 30s who had been exposed to COVID-19. The chain couples TRBV6-2 or TRBV6-3 to TRBJ2-2; D gene uncertain. As DNA, the CDR3 is TGTGCCAGCAGTTCCACCTATGGAGTCACCGGGGAGCTGTTTTTT. Its translation is CASSSTYGVTGELFF.